Listed here are 30 T cell receptor beta chains from one sample, sequenced in a study of cytomegalovirus exposure and HLA in healthy donors (dated by TCRdb to the late 2010s). Libraries were made using the immunoSEQ multiplex PCR assay. A mixture of 60 forward primers for TCR Vbeta segments and 13 reverse primers for TCR Jbeta segments was used in the multiplex PCR. TCRdb retrieved this table from immuneACCESS and kept in-frame rearrangements only. Not all clones are present; in checked studies, unresolved V genes account for under half, and no reason is known for the remainder. The sample table holds some 160,000 clones, of which about 79% were seen once. The ten largest clones capture about 6% of the sample. The sequenced sample consisted of PBMCs. The source is a man aged 45-65 years in good health and CMV-seropositive.

Judged by abundance, this clone is medium-sized. J is TRBJ2-1 and V is TRBV6-1; TRBD1 is a possible D gene (5 bases). This CDR3 spans 15 amino acids. V shed 0 bases and J shed 9 bases, with 15 bases lying between them. Germline V gene sequence: CDR1 MNHNS, CDR2 SASEGT. The DNA for the CDR3 is TGTGCCAGCAGTGAAGCTCTCCTGGGGCGTGCTGAGCAGTTCTTC. Residues: CASSEALLGRAEQFF.

The rearrangement joins TRBV5-4 to TRBJ1-4; 9 nucleotides align to TRBD1. This CDR3 spans 14 amino acids. V lost 1 base to trimming and J lost 8 bases; unmatched junction nucleotides: 3. Germline-derived CDR1 and CDR2 are SGHNT and YYREEE (reference sequence). The CDR3 bases are TGTGCCAGCAGCTTGCGGACAGGGGAGGAAAAACTGTTTTTT. Its protein product is CASSLRTGEEKLFF.

This chain joins TRBV5-4 and TRBJ2-5, with D perhaps matching TRBD1 (5 bases). Germline V gene sequence: CDR1 SGHNT, CDR2 YYREEE (reference sequence). The CDR3 sequence is 15 residues long. V was clipped by 3 bases and J by 0 bases, with 12 bases between them. The CDR3 reads CASSSSGSDQETQYF. The CDR3 DNA follows: TGTGCCAGCAGCTCCTCAGGGTCGGACCAAGAGACCCAGTACTTC.

The chain carries TRBV7-2 and TRBJ1-5, with TRBD1 matching over 9 bases. The CDR3 is made up of 13 amino acids. Germline assignment: CDR1 SGHTA and CDR2 FQGNSA. V lost 8 bases and J lost 2; bases outside the gene matches: 1. In DNA, the CDR3 is TGTGCCAGCGGACAGGGGCGCAATCAGCCCCAGCATTTT. Its protein product is CASGQGRNQPQHF.

This chain links TRBV11-2 with TRBJ2-2; D call uncertain. Germline CDR1 reads SGHAT; CDR2 reads FQNNGV. The V end lost 5 bases, the J end lost 3 bases, and 4 bases lay between the germline ends. The CDR3 consists of 12 residues. CDR3 in amino acids: CASSPDTGELFF. In DNA form, the CDR3 reads TGTGCCAGCAGCCCCGACACCGGGGAGCTGTTTTTT.

The chain carries TRBV18 and TRBJ2-2; TRBD2 is a possible D gene (5 bases). The CDR3 has 17 residues. Between the trimmed V and J ends, which lost 0 bases and 2 bases, there was a span of 13 bases. CDR1 is KGHSH, CDR2 LQKENI, per germline. In DNA, the CDR3 is TGTGCCAGCTCACCACCGGGATCAGGACTCAACACCGGGGAGCTGTTTTTT. Protein product: CASSPPGSGLNTGELFF.

This clone is a singleton in its sample. CDR3 loop: CASSLGLEETQYF. CDR3 DNA sequence: TGCGCCAGCAGCCTAGGACTGGAAGAGACCCAGTACTTC. The chain carries TRBV10-1 and TRBJ2-5, with D possibly matching TRBD2 (5 bases). Trimming stripped 6 bases from V and 3 bases from J, with 11 bases between. This CDR3 contains 13 residues. The germline gives CDR1 WNHNN, CDR2 SYGVQD (reference sequence).

The CDR3, as DNA: TGTGCCAGCAACCTCGGGACAGACAGATACCAAGAGACCCAGTACTTC. This encodes CASNLGTDRYQETQYF. This chain connects TRBV2 to TRBJ2-5; 7 nucleotides line up with TRBD1. The CDR3 loop spans 16 amino acids. Germline V gene lookup returns CDR1 SNHLY and CDR2 FYNNEI. With 7 bases clipped from V and 0 bases from J, the junction kept 11 bases outside the gene matches.

This clone was observed a single time. The V call is TRBV6-5, the J call TRBJ2-7, with TRBD1 identical over 7 bases. Germline V gene lookup returns CDR1 MNHEY and CDR2 SVGAGI. This CDR3 is 15 amino acids long. V gave up 4 bases and J gave up 1 base; unmatched junction bases: 7. DNA of the CDR3: TGTGCCAGCAGTTCGTCGCCGGGACAGTCCTACGAGCAGTACTTC. Translated: CASSSSPGQSYEQYF.

The genes are TRBV6-5 and TRBJ2-5; 9 bases fit TRBD1. Trimming removed 5 bases from V and 5 bases from J; junction bases left unmatched: 9. The germline gives CDR1 MNHEY, CDR2 SVGAGI. CDR3 size: 15 residues. The CDR3: CASSRGWTGAETQYF. For the CDR3, the DNA is TGTGCCAGCAGTCGGGGGTGGACAGGGGCGGAGACCCAGTACTTC.

This chain joins TRBV5-4 and TRBJ2-3; perhaps TRBD1 as D (6 bases). This CDR3 comprises 18 residues. Per the germline V gene, CDR1 is SGHNT and CDR2 is YYREEE (reference sequence). V dropped 4 bases and J dropped 0 bases, with 21 bases sitting between them. DNA of the CDR3: TGTGCCAGCAGCGGGCTGTCCCCAACAGGGATTAGCACAGATACGCAGTATTTT. This translates into CASSGLSPTGISTDTQYF.

CDR3 nucleotides: TGTGCCAGCAGCTCCCGGACAGGGGGCTCAGGAACTGAAGCTTTCTTT. This gives the protein CASSSRTGGSGTEAFF. V usage is TRBV28 and J usage is TRBJ1-1; 11 nucleotides align to TRBD1. After removal of 6 bases from V and 5 bases from J, the junction contained 11 bases not matched to a gene. The germline CDR1 and CDR2 sequences are MDHEN and SYDVKM. The CDR3 length is 16 residues.

This clone has only a few counts. V gene TRBV9 combines with J gene TRBJ1-2; 11 bases fit TRBD1. Germline values: CDR1 SGDLS, CDR2 YYNGEE. CDR3 length: 15 residues. The ends lost 5 bases at V and 4 bases at J; junction bases unmatched: 7. The CDR3, as DNA: TGTGCCAGCAGTGCTGGGACAGGGGGGGGCTATGGCTACACCTTC. It is translated as CASSAGTGGGYGYTF.

The chain employs TRBV19 and TRBJ1-1; 7 positions agree with TRBD1. Germline V gene lookup returns CDR1 LNHDA and CDR2 SQIVND (reference sequence). The trim removed 10 bases at V and 1 base at J, leaving 9 bases unmatched. The CDR3 loop spans 14 amino acids. The CDR3 bases are TGTGCCACCCGAGGACAGGCGGGGAACACTGAAGCTTTCTTT. The encoded protein is CATRGQAGNTEAFF.

The gene calls are TRBV2 and TRBJ2-2; TRBD1 agrees at 10 bases. Per germline, CDR1 SNHLY and CDR2 FYNNEI. Trimming cost V 5 bases and J 3 bases; bases outside gene matches: 12. The CDR3 has 18 residues. This CDR3 reads CASSPRDGTGEDTGELFF. For the CDR3, the DNA is TGTGCCAGCAGTCCAAGGGACGGGACAGGGGAGGACACCGGGGAGCTGTTTTTT.

The chain's CDR3 is CASSLDGKGYSGANVLTF. The CDR3, as DNA: TGTGCCAGCAGCTTAGACGGGAAGGGCTACTCTGGGGCCAACGTCCTGACTTTC. The rearrangement links TRBV11-2 to TRBJ2-6; maybe TRBD2 (5 bases). The V and J ends lost 0 bases and 0 bases respectively, with 12 bases between them. CDR3 length equals 18 residues. CDR1 is SGHAT, CDR2 FQNNGV, per germline.

The rearrangement joins TRBV20-1 to TRBJ2-1, with a possible D match to TRBD2 (5 bases). The V end lost 5 bases, the J end lost 7 bases, and 9 bases lay between the germline ends. The germline gives CDR1 DFQATT, CDR2 SNEGSKA (reference sequence). The CDR3 covers 11 residues. CDR3 nucleotides: TGCAGTGCTTGGCCGGGGAATGAGCAGTTCTTC. Translation: CSAWPGNEQFF.

The CDR3 loop reads CASSSTGGGNTEAFF. The CDR3 coding sequence is TGTGCCAGCAGTTCGACAGGCGGAGGGAACACTGAAGCTTTCTTT. The rearrangement uses TRBV27 and TRBJ1-1; TRBD1 might be the D (6 bases). The V end was cut by 4 bases, the J end by 1 base, with 13 bases between. The germline V gene encodes CDR1 MNHEY and CDR2 SMNVEV (reference sequence). This CDR3 contains 15 residues.

The V and J genes are TRBV28 and TRBJ1-1; D unresolved. This CDR3 region has 10 residues. Germline lookup yields CDR1 MDHEN and CDR2 SYDVKM. V lost 6 bases and J lost 11, with 10 bases in between. CDR3 sequence reads: CASSSLRAFF. The CDR3 DNA is TGTGCCAGCAGCTCTCTGAGGGCTTTCTTT.

This chain links TRBV5-5 with TRBJ1-2; D remains ambiguous. Looked up from germline, CDR1 is SGHKS and CDR2 is YYEKEE (reference sequence). V gave up 0 bases and J gave up 2 bases, with 5 bases separating them. The CDR3 is made up of 13 amino acids. As DNA, the CDR3 is TGTGCCAGCAGCTTGGCACAGAACTATGGCTACACCTTC. It specifies CASSLAQNYGYTF.

The chain recombines TRBV30 with TRBJ2-1, with TRBD1 identical over 8 bases. The CDR3 totals 15 residues. Trimming removed 8 bases from V and 5 bases from J; junction bases left unmatched: 14. CDR1 is GTSNPN and CDR2 is SVGIG in the germline V gene (reference sequence). This chain's CDR3 is CARDPDRGENNEQFF. CDR3 sequence (DNA): TGTGCCCGGGACCCCGACAGGGGTGAAAACAATGAGCAGTTCTTC.

The CDR3 nucleotides read TGTGCCAGCAGCTTAGCGGGGGGGCCGAACGAGCAGTACTTC. Protein sequence: CASSLAGGPNEQYF. The chain joins TRBV7-6 to TRBJ2-7, with D possibly TRBD2 on 7 matching bases. V shed 0 bases and J shed 5 bases, with 11 bases lying between them. This CDR3 contains 14 residues. Germline lookup yields CDR1 SGHVS and CDR2 FNYEAQ.

The J gene is TRBJ2-3, the V gene TRBV7-9, with D hard to call. The CDR3 spans 14 residues. V shed 11 bases and J shed 0 bases, with 15 bases lying between them. From germline, CDR1 is SEHNR and CDR2 FQNEAQ (reference sequence). The chain's CDR3 is CACRFQVSTDTQYF. The CDR3 region has the DNA TGTGCCTGCCGATTCCAGGTTAGCACAGATACGCAGTATTTT. Full variable domain (outside the CDR3, taken from reference TRBV7-9 and TRBJ2-3): DTGVSQNPRHKITKRGQNVTFRCDPISEHNRLYWYRQTLGQGPEFLTYFQNEAQLEKSRLLSDRFSAERPKGSFSTLEIQRTEQGDSAMYLCACRFQVSTDTQYFGPGTRLTVL.

This clone was observed a single time. The genes are TRBV5-6 and TRBJ1-2; no definite D call. V lost 6 bases to trimming and J lost 3 bases, with 12 bases between them. This CDR3 has 13 residues. CDR1 and CDR2 (germline): SGHDT, YYEEEE. DNA for the CDR3: TGTGCCAGCAACCCCGCAGGCTACTATGGCTACACCTTC. Protein: CASNPAGYYGYTF.

The J gene is TRBJ2-2, the V gene TRBV10-2; D is perhaps TRBD1 (5 bases). The CDR3 covers 18 residues. Looked up from germline, CDR1 is WSHSY and CDR2 is SAAADI. The germline V and J ends were trimmed by 3 bases and 7 bases, with 24 bases remaining between them. CDR3 sequence: CASSERVGSARQGGELFF. The CDR3 region has the DNA TGCGCCAGCAGTGAACGGGTCGGGTCAGCCCGGCAGGGCGGGGAGCTGTTTTTT.

The chain carries TRBV11-3 and TRBJ1-1; the D is unclear. The CDR3 has 12 amino acids. The germline CDR1 and CDR2 sequences are SGHNT and YENEEA. Trimming pared 7 bases from V and 0 bases from J, leaving 6 bases between. The CDR3 loop is CASTGMNTEAFF. The DNA of the CDR3 is TGTGCCAGCACCGGTATGAACACTGAAGCTTTCTTT.

CDR3 nucleotides: TGTGCCAGCAGCGGGCCACGGGTGGGTAGCGGGAGTGATACGCAGTATTTT. It yields the protein CASSGPRVGSGSDTQYF. The chain combines TRBV9 with TRBJ2-3, with TRBD2 matching over 9 bases. J gave up 6 bases and V 3 bases, and 14 bases lay outside the gene matches. Germline V gene sequence: CDR1 SGDLS, CDR2 YYNGEE. This CDR3 spans 17 amino acids.

V is TRBV5-5 and J is TRBJ1-1; D perhaps matches TRBD1 (6 bases). There are 14 residues in the CDR3. Germline CDR1 is SGHKS and CDR2 is YYEKEE (reference sequence). V was shortened by 3 bases and J by 0 bases, with 9 bases between the two germline ends. Written as DNA, the CDR3 is TGTGCCAGCAGCTGGGGGCAAGTGAACACTGAAGCTTTCTTT. It is translated as CASSWGQVNTEAFF.

This clone was picked up one time. This rearrangement joins TRBV10-1 to TRBJ2-7; TRBD2 might be the D (6 bases). Germline V gives CDR1 WNHNN, CDR2 SYGVQD (reference sequence). Trimming took off 7 bases at V and 1 base at J, with 17 bases between the two ends. The CDR3 loop spans 15 amino acids. CDR3 region: CASTPEEGRSYEQYV. The CDR3, as DNA: TGCGCCAGCACACCTGAGGAGGGGCGATCCTACGAGCAGTACGTC.

The rearrangement links TRBV4-1 to TRBJ2-1; a weak D match, TRBD1 (6 bases). The CDR3 loop spans 16 amino acids. In germline, CDR1 is MGHRA, CDR2 YSYEKL. The V end was cut by 4 bases, the J end by 5 bases, with 18 bases between. The CDR3: CASSPGERTRDNEQFF. CDR3 nucleotide sequence: TGCGCCAGCAGCCCAGGGGAGCGGACTCGTGACAATGAGCAGTTCTTC.